One T cell receptor (beta chain) is described in this entry. Its antigen is undetermined. An end of the junction differs from the germline gene, which may be a read error. This specimen belongs to a study of tumor and adjacent non-tumor tissue in lung cancer. Study-level findings and limits: TCR diversity was significantly greater in tumor than normal lung tissue.

TCRbeta libraries were built with three rounds of nested PCR, modified from ARM-PCR. A single record per CDR3 protein comes from TCRdb applying MiXCR to the multiplex PCR reads. The profile shows 110,000 or so distinct CDR3 sequences, 75% of them singletons. This sample's RNA came from whole unsorted tissue. Donors were chemotherapy-naive, newly diagnosed lung cancer surgical patients in China, August–late 2014. CDR3 length: 16 amino acids. Per the germline V gene, CDR1 is LGHNA and CDR2 is YSLEER. The TCR sequence derives from a woman aged 60-70 years with non-small cell lung cancer. This chain connects TRBV4-3 to TRBJ1-1, with D hard to call. Source material: lung tumor tissue. This chain's CDR3 is CASNQDGRGHYTEAFF. DNA for the CDR3: TGCGCCAGCAACCAAGATGGGAGAGGGCATTACACTGAAGCTTTCTTT.